The clone carrying this T cell receptor (beta chain) was picked up many times. TCRdb called the 5' RACE reads again in MiXCR, with one record for every CDR3 protein. The sample holds about 22,000 distinct CDR3 sequences, 5.2% seen once. The sample is drawn from a study of T cells after yellow fever vaccination. The CDR3 covers 15 residues. Germline V gene data show CDR1 as MRHNA and CDR2 as SNTAGT. Trimming pared 2 bases from V and 0 bases from J, leaving 9 bases between. Notes on the study in general: Primary-vaccination clones mostly resurfaced post-booster (less than 98% CD4, approximately 87% CD8).

This TCR came from a man younger than 35 who received the YFV17D yellow fever vaccine. The chain carries TRBV6-4 and TRBJ2-3; D gene unclear. Sequenced material: PBMCs, either bulk or a sorted T-cell subset (CD4+, CD8+, memory, or dextramer-sorted; not recorded which), taken 35 to 50 days after the first yellow fever vaccination. The CDR3 DNA follows: TGTGCCAGCAGTGACCGGCCATCTAGCACAGATACGCAGTATTTT. Translation: CASSDRPSSTDTQYF.